This T cell receptor beta chain derives from a study of T and B cells in COVID-19 patients. Study information: COVID-19 patients gave peripheral blood either during active infection or after recovery.

The V gene lost 5 bases and the J gene lost 4 bases, with 14 bases spanning the gap. CDR1 is SGHAT and CDR2 is FQDESV in the germline V gene (reference sequence). The CDR3 length is 14 residues. This clonotype has only one observation. TRB rearrangements were amplified by multiplex PCR with BIOMED2 TRB-A/B primers. Each CDR3 protein gets one entry after TCRdb re-called the multiplex PCR reads with MiXCR. In the table there are more than 7,500 distinct CDR3 sequences, about 28% of which are singletons. From blood, about 240-550 ng of genomic DNA served as TRB template. The specimen was blood. The chain joins TRBV11-1 to TRBJ1-1; D unresolved. This sequence was found in a human donor with active COVID-19. The CDR3 coding sequence is TGTGCCAGCAGCCCACTGGGCCGTGGCACTGAAGCTTTCTTT. Protein sequence: CASSPLGRGTEAFF.